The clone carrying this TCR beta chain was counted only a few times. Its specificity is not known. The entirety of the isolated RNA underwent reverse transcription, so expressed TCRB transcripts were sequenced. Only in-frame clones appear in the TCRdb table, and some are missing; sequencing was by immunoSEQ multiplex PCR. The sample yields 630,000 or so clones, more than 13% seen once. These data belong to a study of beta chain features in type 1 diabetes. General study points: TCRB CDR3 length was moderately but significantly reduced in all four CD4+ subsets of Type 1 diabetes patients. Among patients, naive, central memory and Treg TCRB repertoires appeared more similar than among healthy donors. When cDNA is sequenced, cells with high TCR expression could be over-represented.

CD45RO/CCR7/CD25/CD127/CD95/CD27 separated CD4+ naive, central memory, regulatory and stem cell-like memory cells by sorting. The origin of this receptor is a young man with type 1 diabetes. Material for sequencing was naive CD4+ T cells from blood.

For the CDR3, the DNA is TGTGCCTGGAGTGGGTGGGTGTTAGCAGGCCGCACAGATACGCAGTATTTT. The encoded protein is CAWSGWVLAGRTDTQYF. V usage is TRBV30 and J usage is TRBJ2-3; no firm D call. V lost 1 base to trimming and J lost 1 base, with 18 bases between them. This CDR3 has 17 residues. Germline V lookup: CDR1 GTSNPN, CDR2 SVGIG (reference sequence).